This T cell receptor (beta chain) is from a study of blood T cell repertoires in COVID-19. Looking at the study overall: Sites in the United States, Italy and Spain provided acute and convalescent COVID-19 samples.

As handled by the study authors: Quantification of nucleated cells was approximated via reference gene primer amplification. Clones were read by immunoSEQ multiplex PCR, and TCRdb kept only the in-frame ones, dropping some. That table is the source of V, J and clone size, and D and trimming were worked out from the DNA. The sample carries about 230,000 clones, 70% to 90% recorded once. Points on this clone: The sample has other DNA sequences that encode this CDR3 too.

CDR1 and CDR2 (germline): MNHEY, SMNVEV (reference sequence). This CDR3 is built from 13 residues. Trimming took 3 bases from V and 6 from J; bases not matched to a gene: 1. This chain links TRBV27 with TRBJ1-5; the match to TRBD1 covers 8 bases. The receptor's source is a man aged 18 to 30 who had recovered from COVID-19. Sequenced sample: PBMCs or T cells enriched from blood (not recorded which). This CDR3 is CASSLQGAQPQHF. The CDR3 bases are TGTGCCAGCAGTTTGCAGGGGGCTCAGCCCCAGCATTTT.